This is a list of T cell receptor beta chains from one sample in a study of blood T cell repertoires in COVID-19. Libraries were prepared by immunoSEQ multiplex PCR; TCRdb keeps only in-frame clonotypes and omits some of them. Of fewer than 350,000 clones in the sample, around 85% were seen once. The sample taken for sequencing was peripheral blood. The receptors come from a woman aged 25 to 39 who had recovered from COVID-19. Both conserved end residues are part of each CDR3. A D gene is named only where the DNA matches it firmly. A row's size may be missing; if present it is once, few, many or a size class.

J gene: TRBJ2-6
V gene: TRBV30
D gene: .
clone size: .
CDR3 DNA: TGTGCCTGGGCACTCGGCTCTGGGGCCAACGTCCTGACTTTC
CDR3 protein: CAWALGSGANVLTF

J gene: TRBJ1-1
V gene: TRBV6-6
D gene: .
clone size: .
CDR3 DNA: TGTGCCAGCAGAAGGGACATCGCTGAAGCTTTCTTT
CDR3 protein: CASRRDIAEAFF

J gene: TRBJ1-6
V gene: TRBV18
D gene: .
clone size: .
CDR3 DNA: TGTGCCAGCTCACCAGCTAATCTTTATAATTCACCCCTCCACTTT
CDR3 protein: CASSPANLYNSPLHF

J gene: TRBJ2-7
V gene: TRBV7-9
D gene: TRBD2
clone size: .
CDR3 DNA: TGTGCCAGCAGCTTGGGGACTAGCGGGAGGGCCATAGAATCCTACGAGCAGTACTTC
CDR3 protein: CASSLGTSGRAIESYEQYF

J gene: TRBJ1-4
V gene: TRBV2
D gene: TRBD1
clone size: .
CDR3 DNA: TGTGCCAGCAGCCGGACAGGGAATGAAAAACTGTTTTTT
CDR3 protein: CASSRTGNEKLFF

J gene: TRBJ2-1
V gene: TRBV27
D gene: TRBD2
clone size: .
CDR3 DNA: TGTGCCAGCGGGGGGGGGTTGCTAGACAATGAGCAGTTCTTC
CDR3 protein: CASGGGLLDNEQFF

J gene: TRBJ1-4
V gene: TRBV7-2
D gene: .
clone size: few
CDR3 DNA: TGTGCCAGCAGCTTCCGCGGTGAAAAACTGTTTTTT
CDR3 protein: CASSFRGEKLFF

J gene: TRBJ1-5
V gene: TRBV2
D gene: TRBD1
clone size: .
CDR3 DNA: TGTGCCAGCGGACAGGGGGGCAATCAGCCCCAGCATTTT
CDR3 protein: CASGQGGNQPQHF

J gene: TRBJ2-6
V gene: TRBV4-3
D gene: TRBD1
clone size: .
CDR3 DNA: TGCGCCAGCAGCCAAGATGTTGGGACAGTTCCCTCTGGGGCCAACGTCCTGACTTTC
CDR3 protein: CASSQDVGTVPSGANVLTF

J gene: TRBJ2-1
V gene: TRBV7-9
D gene: .
clone size: .
CDR3 DNA: TGTGCCAGCAGCTTAGTGGCGGGGTCGAACAATGAGCAGTTCTTC
CDR3 protein: CASSLVAGSNNEQFF

J gene: TRBJ2-7
V gene: TRBV19
D gene: TRBD2
clone size: .
CDR3 DNA: TGTGCCAGTAGTGCTCCGGGACTAGCGAGGGGCGAGCAGTACTTC
CDR3 protein: CASSAPGLARGEQYF

J gene: TRBJ2-7
V gene: TRBV5-4
D gene: .
clone size: once
CDR3 DNA: TGTGCCAGCAGCTTCGGACAGAAGTCCCGCAACGAGCAGTACTTC
CDR3 protein: CASSFGQKSRNEQYF

J gene: TRBJ2-1
V gene: TRBV11-3
D gene: TRBD2
clone size: .
CDR3 DNA: TGTGCCAGCAGCTTAGGTAGAGCGGGAGGGCCAAATGAGCAGTTCTTC
CDR3 protein: CASSLGRAGGPNEQFF

J gene: TRBJ1-1
V gene: TRBV5-5
D gene: TRBD1
clone size: .
CDR3 DNA: TGTGCCAGCAGCTACCTCTCCCAGGGGGTCTTTGAAGCTTTCTTT
CDR3 protein: CASSYLSQGVFEAFF

J gene: TRBJ2-7
V gene: TRBV5-4
D gene: TRBD2
clone size: .
CDR3 DNA: TGTGCCAGCAGCGGAGGACTAGCGGGAGCTGACGAGCAGTACTTC
CDR3 protein: CASSGGLAGADEQYF

J gene: TRBJ1-3
V gene: TRBV12-5
D gene: .
clone size: .
CDR3 DNA: TGTGCTAGTGGCCCAGCCGACCAGGGTGGAAACACCATATATTTT
CDR3 protein: CASGPADQGGNTIYF

J gene: TRBJ1-2
V gene: TRBV2
D gene: TRBD1
clone size: .
CDR3 DNA: TGTGCCAGCAGTATTGGACAGGGGGCCGGGGGCTATGGCTACACCTTC
CDR3 protein: CASSIGQGAGGYGYTF

J gene: TRBJ2-7
V gene: TRBV29-1
D gene: TRBD1
clone size: .
CDR3 DNA: TGCAGCGCCGGGACAGGTTACTACGAGCAGTACTTC
CDR3 protein: CSAGTGYYEQYF

J gene: TRBJ2-2
V gene: TRBV28
D gene: TRBD1
clone size: .
CDR3 DNA: TGTGCCAGCAGTTTAAGGGGGCCCGGGGAGCTGTTTTTT
CDR3 protein: CASSLRGPGELFF

J gene: TRBJ2-1
V gene: TRBV27
D gene: TRBD2
clone size: .
CDR3 DNA: TGTGCCAGCAGTTTCAGCGGGAGGGCCGTTGAGCAGTTCTTC
CDR3 protein: CASSFSGRAVEQFF

J gene: TRBJ2-2
V gene: TRBV2
D gene: .
clone size: .
CDR3 DNA: TGTGCCAGCAGTGTCGGCGGTACTACCGGGGAGCTGTTTTTT
CDR3 protein: CASSVGGTTGELFF

J gene: TRBJ1-4
V gene: TRBV7-8
D gene: TRBD1
clone size: once
CDR3 DNA: TGTGCCAGCAGCCAACAGGGGGTGGGAAAACTGTTTTTT
CDR3 protein: CASSQQGVGKLFF

J gene: TRBJ1-3
V gene: TRBV7-2
D gene: TRBD1
clone size: once
CDR3 DNA: TGTGCCAGCAGCTCTCAGGGGGAAGTAACCATATATTTT
CDR3 protein: CASSSQGEVTIYF

J gene: TRBJ1-1
V gene: TRBV5-6
D gene: TRBD1
clone size: .
CDR3 DNA: TGTGCCAGCAGCTCCACAGGGGTTATTGAAGCTTTCTTT
CDR3 protein: CASSSTGVIEAFF

J gene: TRBJ1-5
V gene: TRBV3-1/TRBV3-2
D gene: .
clone size: .
CDR3 DNA: TGTGCCAGCAGCCAAGATGCGGGGGGCGGCCAGCCCCAGCATTTT
CDR3 protein: CASSQDAGGGQPQHF

J gene: TRBJ1-1
V gene: TRBV27
D gene: TRBD1
clone size: .
CDR3 DNA: TGTGCCAGCAGTCGAGGACAGGGTGGCACTGAAGCTTTCTTT
CDR3 protein: CASSRGQGGTEAFF

J gene: TRBJ2-2
V gene: TRBV9
D gene: .
clone size: .
CDR3 DNA: TGTGCCAGCAGCGTAGAGGGGGGGTTGACGGGAGGCTGGAACACCGGGGAGCTGTTTTTT
CDR3 protein: CASSVEGGLTGGWNTGELFF

J gene: TRBJ2-7
V gene: TRBV21-1
D gene: .
clone size: once
CDR3 DNA: TGTGCCAGCGGGCTTCGCTCCTACGAGCAGTACTTC
CDR3 protein: CASGLRSYEQYF

J gene: TRBJ2-2
V gene: TRBV11-3
D gene: .
clone size: .
CDR3 DNA: TGTGCCAGCAGCTTAGATCGGGGGAACACCGGGGAGCTGTTTTTT
CDR3 protein: CASSLDRGNTGELFF

J gene: TRBJ2-4
V gene: TRBV11-2
D gene: TRBD2
clone size: once
CDR3 DNA: TGTGCCAGCAGCTTTAGCGGGAGCAGGCACATTCAGTACTTC
CDR3 protein: CASSFSGSRHIQYF

J gene: TRBJ1-2
V gene: TRBV10-3
D gene: TRBD1
clone size: .
CDR3 DNA: TGTGCCATCAGGGGGACAGTCTCTATGGGCTACACCTTC
CDR3 protein: CAIRGTVSMGYTF

J gene: TRBJ1-6
V gene: TRBV6-5
D gene: .
clone size: .
CDR3 DNA: TGTGCCAGCAGGGCTCCAGGGGATAATTCACCCCTCCACTTT
CDR3 protein: CASRAPGDNSPLHF

J gene: TRBJ1-3
V gene: TRBV27
D gene: .
clone size: .
CDR3 DNA: TGTGCCAGCAGTTTACAGGGGCCAGGAAACACCATATATTTT
CDR3 protein: CASSLQGPGNTIYF

J gene: TRBJ2-7
V gene: TRBV2
D gene: .
clone size: few
CDR3 DNA: TGTGCCAGCAGCGGGTGGAAGCAGTACTTC
CDR3 protein: CASSGWKQYF

J gene: TRBJ1-1
V gene: TRBV19
D gene: .
clone size: once
CDR3 DNA: TGTGCCAGTACTCTAAACGGGTTTCGGGGGAAGAACACTGAAGCTTTCTTT
CDR3 protein: CASTLNGFRGKNTEAFF

J gene: TRBJ1-1
V gene: TRBV7-6
D gene: .
clone size: .
CDR3 DNA: TGTGCCAGCAGCTTGTATAAGGGGCAAACTGAAGCTTTCTTT
CDR3 protein: CASSLYKGQTEAFF

J gene: TRBJ2-7
V gene: TRBV7-9
D gene: .
clone size: .
CDR3 DNA: TGTGCCAGCAGCTTACAGGGGATGGAAGAGCAGTACTTC
CDR3 protein: CASSLQGMEEQYF

J gene: TRBJ2-5
V gene: TRBV30
D gene: TRBD2
clone size: .
CDR3 DNA: TGTGCCTGGAGTGGGGACTACAATCAAGAGACCCAGTACTTC
CDR3 protein: CAWSGDYNQETQYF

J gene: TRBJ2-5
V gene: TRBV3-1/TRBV3-2
D gene: TRBD2
clone size: .
CDR3 DNA: TGTGCCAGCAGCGGACTAGCGGGAGGGTACCAAGAGACCCAGTACTTC
CDR3 protein: CASSGLAGGYQETQYF

J gene: TRBJ1-5
V gene: TRBV6-1
D gene: TRBD1
clone size: .
CDR3 DNA: TGTGCCAGCAGTGCAGGGGGCGGTGGGGGCAATCAGCCCCAGCATTTT
CDR3 protein: CASSAGGGGGNQPQHF

J gene: TRBJ1-6
V gene: TRBV27
D gene: .
clone size: .
CDR3 DNA: TGTGCCAGCAGTCCCTCCCAGGCAGGGGAGTTACCCCTCCACTTT
CDR3 protein: CASSPSQAGELPLHF

J gene: TRBJ2-7
V gene: TRBV21-1
D gene: .
clone size: .
CDR3 DNA: TGTGCCAGCAGCAAAGCCCCGACAGGGGCCTACGAGCAGTACTTC
CDR3 protein: CASSKAPTGAYEQYF

J gene: TRBJ1-3
V gene: TRBV5-4
D gene: .
clone size: .
CDR3 DNA: TGTGCCAGCAGCCGCATCGGACACCTTTCTGGAAACACCATATATTTT
CDR3 protein: CASSRIGHLSGNTIYF

J gene: TRBJ2-3
V gene: TRBV3-1/TRBV3-2
D gene: TRBD1
clone size: .
CDR3 DNA: TGTGCCAGCAGCCAAGATCAGACAGGGGGCAGTGAAGATACGCAGTATTTT
CDR3 protein: CASSQDQTGGSEDTQYF

J gene: TRBJ1-5
V gene: TRBV2
D gene: .
clone size: .
CDR3 DNA: TGTGCCAGCAAAGGAGACACTAGAGGTAGCAATCAGCCCCAGCATTTT
CDR3 protein: CASKGDTRGSNQPQHF

J gene: TRBJ2-1
V gene: TRBV3-1/TRBV3-2
D gene: TRBD2
clone size: .
CDR3 DNA: TGTGCCAGCAGCCACCCCAGCGGGAGCGGATACAATGAGCAGTTCTTC
CDR3 protein: CASSHPSGSGYNEQFF